This T cell receptor (beta chain) was sequenced during a study of T-cell memory formation after mild COVID-19. V dropped 3 bases and J dropped 3; count of bases not matched to a gene: 9. The CDR3 runs 17 residues. TCRdb re-analysed the 5' RACE reads in MiXCR, keeping a single row per CDR3 protein. The sample lists about half a million distinct CDR3 sequences; roughly 18% were seen once. General study results and limits: Clones which contracted sat mainly in CM and EM if CD4+, and in EMRA if CD8+.

This clonotype was picked up many times. Antigen unknown. Material for sequencing was PBMCs or a T cell subset sorted from them (not recorded which). This TCR came from an adult woman who had mild COVID-19 (a few samples of this study predate the infection). Cell type and time point are not known. This chain joins TRBV12-3 or TRBV12-4 and TRBJ2-3, with 10 bases identical to TRBD2. CDR3 DNA: TGTGCCAGCAGTTTCGCTAGCGGGGGCCCCCGGACAGATACGCAGTATTTT. Amino acids: CASSFASGGPRTDTQYF.